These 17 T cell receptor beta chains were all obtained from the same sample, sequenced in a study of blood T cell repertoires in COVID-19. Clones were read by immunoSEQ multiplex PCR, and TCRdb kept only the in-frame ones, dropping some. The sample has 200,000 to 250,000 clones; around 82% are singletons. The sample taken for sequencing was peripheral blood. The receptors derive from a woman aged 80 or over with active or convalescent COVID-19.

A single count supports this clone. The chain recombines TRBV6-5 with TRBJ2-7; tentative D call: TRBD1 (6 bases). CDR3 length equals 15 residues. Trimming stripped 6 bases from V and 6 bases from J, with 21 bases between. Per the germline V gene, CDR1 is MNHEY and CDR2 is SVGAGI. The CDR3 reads CASRTTEGGLREQYF. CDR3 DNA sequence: TGTGCCAGCAGGACGACGGAAGGGGGTTTACGCGAGCAGTACTTC.

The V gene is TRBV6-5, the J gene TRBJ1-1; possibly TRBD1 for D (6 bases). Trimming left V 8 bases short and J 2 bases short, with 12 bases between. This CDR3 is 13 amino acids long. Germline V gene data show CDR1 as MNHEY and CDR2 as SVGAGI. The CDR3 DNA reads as TGTGCCAGCCTCAGACAGGCCAACACTGAAGCTTTCTTT. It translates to CASLRQANTEAFF.

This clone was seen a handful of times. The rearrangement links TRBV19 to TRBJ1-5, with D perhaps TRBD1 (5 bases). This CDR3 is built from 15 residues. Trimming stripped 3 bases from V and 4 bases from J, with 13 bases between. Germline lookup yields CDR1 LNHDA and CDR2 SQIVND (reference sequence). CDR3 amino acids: CASSILGGDNQPQHF. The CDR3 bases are TGTGCCAGTAGTATCTTGGGGGGGGATAATCAGCCCCAGCATTTT.

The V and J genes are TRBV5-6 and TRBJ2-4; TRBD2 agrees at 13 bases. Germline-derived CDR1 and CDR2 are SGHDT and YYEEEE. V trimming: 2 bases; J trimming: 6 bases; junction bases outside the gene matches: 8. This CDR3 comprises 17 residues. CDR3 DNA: TGTGCCAGCAGCTTACTAGCGGGGGGGCCTTTTGGAAACATTCAGTACTTC. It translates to CASSLLAGGPFGNIQYF.

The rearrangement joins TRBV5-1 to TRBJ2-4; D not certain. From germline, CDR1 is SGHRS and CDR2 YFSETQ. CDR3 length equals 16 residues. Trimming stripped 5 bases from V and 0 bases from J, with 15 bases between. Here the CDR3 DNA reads TGCGCCAGCAGGGAAACTACGGCGCTAGCCAAAAACATTCAGTACTTC. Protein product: CASRETTALAKNIQYF.

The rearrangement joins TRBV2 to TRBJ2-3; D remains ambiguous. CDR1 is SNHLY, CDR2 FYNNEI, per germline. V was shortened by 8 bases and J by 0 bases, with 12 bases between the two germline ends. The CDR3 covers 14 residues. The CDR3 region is CASLRPGSTDTQYF. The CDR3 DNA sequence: TGTGCCAGCCTCAGACCAGGCAGCACAGATACGCAGTATTTT.

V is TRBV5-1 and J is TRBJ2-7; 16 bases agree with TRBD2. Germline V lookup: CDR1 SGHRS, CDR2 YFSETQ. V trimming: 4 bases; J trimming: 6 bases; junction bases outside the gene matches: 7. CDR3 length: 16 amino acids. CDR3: CASSEGTSGRASEQYF. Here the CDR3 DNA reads TGCGCCAGCAGCGAGGGGACTAGCGGGAGGGCTAGCGAGCAGTACTTC.

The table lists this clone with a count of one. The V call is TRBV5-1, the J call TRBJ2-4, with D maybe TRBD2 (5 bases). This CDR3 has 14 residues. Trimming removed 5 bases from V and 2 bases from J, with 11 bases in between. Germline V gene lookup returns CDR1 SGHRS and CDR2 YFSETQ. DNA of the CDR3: TGCGCCAGCAGGCCTCCGGGAACCAAAAACATTCAGTACTTC. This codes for CASRPPGTKNIQYF.

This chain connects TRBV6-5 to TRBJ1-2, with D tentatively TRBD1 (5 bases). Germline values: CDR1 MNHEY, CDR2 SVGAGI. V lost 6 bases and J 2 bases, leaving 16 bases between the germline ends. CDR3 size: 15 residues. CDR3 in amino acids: CASSNSGRGNYGYTF. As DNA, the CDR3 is TGTGCCAGCAGCAACTCAGGGCGGGGGAACTATGGCTACACCTTC.

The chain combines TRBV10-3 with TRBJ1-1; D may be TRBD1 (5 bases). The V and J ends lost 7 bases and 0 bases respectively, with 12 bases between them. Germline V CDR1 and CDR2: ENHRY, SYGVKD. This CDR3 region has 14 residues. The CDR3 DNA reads TGTGCCATCAAAGCAGGGCCCATGAACACTGAAGCTTTCTTT. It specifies CAIKAGPMNTEAFF.

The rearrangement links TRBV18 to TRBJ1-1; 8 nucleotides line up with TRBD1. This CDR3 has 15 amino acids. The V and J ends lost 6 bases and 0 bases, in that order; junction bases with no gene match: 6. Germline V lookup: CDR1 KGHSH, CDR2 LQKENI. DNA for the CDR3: TGTGCCAGCTCGGCAACAGGGGGTATGAACACTGAAGCTTTCTTT. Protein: CASSATGGMNTEAFF. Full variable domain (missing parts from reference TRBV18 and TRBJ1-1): NAGVMQNPRHLVRRRGQEARLRCSPMKGHSHVYWYRQLPEEGLKFMVYLQKENIIDESGMPKERFSAEFPKEGPSILRIQQVVRGDSAAYFCASSATGGMNTEAFFGQGTRLTVV.

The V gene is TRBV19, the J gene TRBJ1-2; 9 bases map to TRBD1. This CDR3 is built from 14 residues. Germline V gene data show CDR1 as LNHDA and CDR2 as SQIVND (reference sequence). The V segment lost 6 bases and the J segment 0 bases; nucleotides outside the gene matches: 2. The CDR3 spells CASSRDRANYGYTF. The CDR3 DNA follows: TGTGCCAGTAGCAGGGACAGGGCTAACTATGGCTACACCTTC.

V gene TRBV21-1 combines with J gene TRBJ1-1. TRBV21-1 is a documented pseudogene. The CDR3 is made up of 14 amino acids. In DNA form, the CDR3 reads TGTGCCAGCAGCAAAAAACCCCGGGACACTGAAGCTTTCTTT. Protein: CASSKKPRDTEAFF.

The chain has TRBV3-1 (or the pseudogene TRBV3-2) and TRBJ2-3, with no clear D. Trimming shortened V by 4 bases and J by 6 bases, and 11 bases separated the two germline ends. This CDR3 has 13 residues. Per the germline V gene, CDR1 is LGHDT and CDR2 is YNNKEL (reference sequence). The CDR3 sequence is CASSLLAGDTQYF. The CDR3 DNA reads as TGTGCCAGCAGCCTTCTCGCCGGGGATACGCAGTATTTT.

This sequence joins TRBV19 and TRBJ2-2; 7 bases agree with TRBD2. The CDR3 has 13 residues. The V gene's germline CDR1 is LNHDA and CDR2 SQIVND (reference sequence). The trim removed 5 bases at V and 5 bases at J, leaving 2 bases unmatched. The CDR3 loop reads CASSPGGTGELFF. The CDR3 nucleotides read TGTGCCAGTAGTCCGGGGGGAACCGGGGAGCTGTTTTTT.

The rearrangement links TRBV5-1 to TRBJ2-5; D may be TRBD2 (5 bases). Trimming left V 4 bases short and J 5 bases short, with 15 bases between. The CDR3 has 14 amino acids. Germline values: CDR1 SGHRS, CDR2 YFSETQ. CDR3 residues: CASSPSGSIETQYF. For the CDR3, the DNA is TGCGCCAGCAGCCCGAGCGGTAGTATCGAGACCCAGTACTTC.

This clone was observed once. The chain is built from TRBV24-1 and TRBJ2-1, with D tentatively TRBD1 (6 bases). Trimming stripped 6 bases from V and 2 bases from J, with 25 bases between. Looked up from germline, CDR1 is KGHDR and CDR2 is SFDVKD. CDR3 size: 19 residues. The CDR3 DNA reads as TGTGCCACCAGTTTAGGCGCCCGGTTGGGGGCGGCCACCTACAATGAGCAGTTCTTC. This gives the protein CATSLGARLGAATYNEQFF.